This entry is about one T cell receptor beta chain. Its matching antigen is unknown. Trimming pared 3 bases from V and 2 bases from J, leaving 8 bases between. This CDR3 comprises 13 residues. Per the germline V gene, CDR1 is MNHEY and CDR2 is SMNVEV (reference sequence). This sample is part of a study of T cell responses to AZD1222 COVID-19 vaccine. Study-wide results and limits: The donor group comprised mostly white British people and more females; the analysis possibly underestimated clonal diversity. Only a handful of AZD1222 recipients, roughly 6 in all, had baseline seropositivity.

The protocol was immunoSEQ multiplex PCR, while the TCRdb copy is restricted to in-frame clones and leaves out a portion. The sample has around 130,000 clones, approximately 94% seen once. The V call is TRBV27, the J call TRBJ2-7; D not certain. The sample was peripheral blood, taken on day 0 of AZD1222 vaccination. This sequence originates from an adult in good health. This chain's CDR3 is CASSFTRAYEQYF. CDR3 coding DNA: TGTGCCAGCAGTTTCACAAGAGCCTACGAGCAGTACTTC.